This section outlines one T cell receptor beta chain sequence together with its context. With 4 bases removed from V and 0 bases from J, the gap between germline ends came to 19 bases. This CDR3 is built from 17 residues. Per the germline V gene, CDR1 is SGHTA and CDR2 is FQGNSA. This sample is part of a study of patients and donors after allogeneic stem cell transplantation. TCRdb passed the RT-PCR reads through MiXCR, listing each CDR3 protein once. The table includes hundreds of thousands of distinct CDR3 sequences, roughly 17% detected once. The sample taken for sequencing was blood, either unsorted or a sorted T cell fraction (not recorded which). This chain uses TRBV7-2 with TRBJ2-7, with D maybe TRBD2 (6 bases). The source of this sequence is a human donor who was either an allogeneic HSCT recipient or a stem cell or donor lymphocyte infusion donor (not recorded which). It is not recorded whose cells these are; they may come from a transplant donor. The CDR3 region has the DNA TGTGCCAGCAGCTCCGAAGCGATCGGGAGCTACTCCTACGAGCAGTACTTC. It specifies CASSSEAIGSYSYEQYF.